This TCR beta chain was recovered during a study of shared clonotypes between healthy human individuals. Background on the study: Three CD4 naive, three CD4 memory, two CD8 naive and one CD8 memory plate were used per donor. Study-level points and caveats: Of the naive CD4 clonotypes, approximately 5% were shared across several donors.

Germline CDR1 is MDHEN and CDR2 is SYDVKM. V was shortened by 5 bases and J by 7 bases, with 18 bases between the two germline ends. The CDR3 is 15 residues long. Of note for this clone: What it binds is unknown.

Several immunoSEQ plates received, in even portions, the genomic DNA of each subset. The table came from immunoSEQ multiplex PCR; TCRdb's copy has only in-frame clones and leaves some out. The repertoire has 2.3 million or so clones, more than 85% of them found once; the top ten carry 0.39%. The V and J genes are TRBV28 and TRBJ2-1; D is possibly TRBD2 (6 bases). This sequence was found in a young man in good health. Some clones in this sample may be carry-over from other donors' samples. Material for sequencing was naive CD4+ T cells from PBMCs. As to subset: CD45RA+ positively selected. The CDR3 sequence is CASSPGRRDMNEQFF. The DNA for the CDR3 is TGTGCCAGCAGTCCCGGTAGGAGGGATATGAATGAGCAGTTCTTC.